A selection of T cell receptor beta chains follows, all from one sample in a study of blood T cells in healthy people across ages. From the 5' RACE reads, TCRdb called clonotypes with MiXCR, one entry per CDR3 protein. The sample lists fewer than 2 million distinct CDR3 sequences, roughly two fifths seen once, with about 21% in the top ten. The sample comprised blood. The receptor source for this set is a human donor in good health. The CDR3 runs from the conserved cysteine through the conserved F or W. The order of the fields is D gene, J gene, V gene, clone size, CDR3 DNA, CDR3 protein. A D gene is named only where the DNA matches it firmly. Size values are once, few and many counts, or a class for expanded clones, and some rows have none.

TRBD1 TRBJ2-1 TRBV6-6 few TGTGCCAGCAGGCCAGGGGGCCACAATGAGCAGTTCTTC CASRPGGHNEQFF
NA TRBJ2-5 TRBV20-1 NA TGCAGTGCTAGAGATAGTGGGGTCCTAGGGCAGTACTTC CSARDSGVLGQYF
NA TRBJ2-1 TRBV20-1 NA TGCAGTGCTGGGCCTGAGTCTCCGGATGAGCAGTTCTTC CSAGPESPDEQFF
NA TRBJ2-4 TRBV3-1 NA TGTGCCAGCAGCAATACCGGGCCCAGGTTAGGGGAAAACATTCAGTACTTC CASSNTGPRLGENIQYF
NA TRBJ2-3 TRBV20-1 NA TGCAGTGCTAGTAAAGAGGCAGGAGTTTTCACAGATACGCAGTATTTT CSASKEAGVFTDTQYF
NA TRBJ1-4 TRBV6-2/TRBV6-3 few TGTGCCAGCAGCCGCGGGGCGGGGTCAATGAGTGGAAAACTGTTTTTT CASSRGAGSMSGKLFF
TRBD1 TRBJ2-2 TRBV20-1 NA TGCAGTGCTAGAGGGGGGACAGCGAACACCGGGGAGCTGTTTTTT CSARGGTANTGELFF
TRBD2 TRBJ2-5 TRBV12-3/TRBV12-4 NA TGTGCCAGCACAATAGGACTAGCGGGGCAAGAGACCCAGTACTTC CASTIGLAGQETQYF
NA TRBJ1-1 TRBV27 NA TGTGCCGGCAGTTTAGACCCACAGGTTTATGATGGCACTGAAGCTTTCTTT CAGSLDPQVYDGTEAFF
TRBD1 TRBJ1-2 TRBV7-3 NA TGTGCCAGCAGCTCCTACAGGGGGTATGGCTACACCTTC CASSSYRGYGYTF
TRBD2 TRBJ2-7 TRBV11-2 few TGTGCCAGCAGCTTAGCCCTCGCGGGGGGTTTAGGGTTAACCTACGAGCAGTACTTC CASSLALAGGLGLTYEQYF
NA TRBJ1-2 TRBV7-9 few TGTGCCACACTTAGCTATGGCTACACCTTC CATLSYGYTF
NA TRBJ1-5 TRBV19 NA TGTGCCAGTACCATGGGGGGGATGGGTCAGCCCCAGCATTTT CASTMGGMGQPQHF
NA TRBJ2-1 TRBV24-1 few TGTGCCACCAGGGACATTGGAGAAAACAATGAGCAGTTCTTC CATRDIGENNEQFF
NA TRBJ2-1 TRBV27 few TGTGCCAGCAGTATCCAGGGGGGAGGCTCCTACAATGAGCAGTTCTTC CASSIQGGGSYNEQFF
TRBD1 TRBJ2-7 TRBV10-3 NA TGTGCCAACCGGGACAGTGCTTCCTACGAGCAGTACTTC CANRDSASYEQYF
TRBD2 TRBJ2-1 TRBV20-1 few TGCAGTGCTAGAGATCTGGGACTAATGAATGAGCAGTTCTTC CSARDLGLMNEQFF
NA TRBJ1-1 TRBV18 NA TGTGCCAGCTCACCAGATTTCTATACGAACACTGAAGCTTTCTTT CASSPDFYTNTEAFF
TRBD2 TRBJ2-3 TRBV20-1 NA TGCAGTGCTAGGGCCTCACATTCTAGCGGCCTTACGCAGTATTTT CSARASHSSGLTQYF
NA TRBJ1-2 TRBV6-5 few TGTGCCAGCAGACGAGACTTCTATGGCTACACCTTC CASRRDFYGYTF
NA TRBJ2-7 TRBV6-1 few TGTGCCAGCAGTGGTTTGGGACTCCCCTACGAGCAGTACTTC CASSGLGLPYEQYF
NA TRBJ1-1 TRBV29-1 NA TGCAGCGTTGGGCCCGTACAGAGTAACACTGAAGCTTTCTTT CSVGPVQSNTEAFF
TRBD1 TRBJ1-5 TRBV2 NA TGTGCCAGCAGTGAAACAGGGGGTGGCAACCAGCCCCAGCATTTT CASSETGGGNQPQHF
TRBD2 TRBJ2-7 TRBV5-1 few TGCGCCAGCAGCTTGGGCCTGGACACCCAGCGGGGATCCTACGAGCAGTACTTC CASSLGLDTQRGSYEQYF
TRBD2 TRBJ2-4 TRBV20-1 NA TGCAGTGCTATACGCGGGGGGCGGGACATTCAGTACTTC CSAIRGGRDIQYF
TRBD2 TRBJ2-3 TRBV20-1 NA TGCAGTGCTAGAGATGGCGGGGGGACAGATACGCAGTATTTT CSARDGGGTDTQYF
TRBD1 TRBJ2-5 TRBV6-2/TRBV6-3 NA TGTGCCAGCAGCGCGAAGCCCAGGGGGCGCTTAGAGACCCAGTACTTC CASSAKPRGRLETQYF
NA TRBJ2-2 TRBV7-3 NA TGTGCCAACAGCTTATCTGGTTTTAACACCGGGGAGCTGTTTTTT CANSLSGFNTGELFF
NA TRBJ2-2 TRBV7-9 NA TGTGCCAGCAGTACCGATGGGGGATTTGGCGGGGAGCTGTTTTTT CASSTDGGFGGELFF
NA TRBJ2-3 TRBV20-1 NA TGCAGTGCTAGAGATGGGAGAGCAAACACAGATACGCAGTATTTT CSARDGRANTDTQYF
NA TRBJ2-1 TRBV12-5 NA TGTGCTAGTGGTACACCCGGGGCCGAGCAGTTCTTC CASGTPGAEQFF
NA TRBJ2-1 TRBV19 NA TGTGCCAGTAGTATGGCAGACTACAATGAGCAGTTCTTC CASSMADYNEQFF
NA TRBJ1-1 TRBV29-1 NA TGCAGCGTCGAACCGGGGGCGAAGGGTGAAGCTTTCTTT CSVEPGAKGEAFF
NA TRBJ2-5 TRBV20-1 once TGCAGTGCCAGACAGGATCCACAAGAGACCCAGTACTTC CSARQDPQETQYF
TRBD1 TRBJ2-5 TRBV20-1 NA TGCAGTGCTAGTACCGGGACAGGGGGTTGGGAGACCCAGTACTTC CSASTGTGGWETQYF
TRBD1 TRBJ1-2 TRBV20-1 NA TGCAGTGCTAGAGCCCCGGACAGGGGCCTAATTTATGGCTACACCTTC CSARAPDRGLIYGYTF
NA TRBJ2-1 TRBV20-1 NA TGCAGTGCTAGGTGGGACATACCCAATGAGCAGTTCTTC CSARWDIPNEQFF
NA TRBJ1-1 TRBV7-8 NA TGTGCCAGCAGCCCAGGATCGTATGGGACTGAAGCTTTCTTT CASSPGSYGTEAFF
TRBD2 TRBJ2-5 TRBV7-2 NA TGTGCCAGCAGCTTAGGGCCAGCGGGGGGGCGTGAGACCCAGTACTTC CASSLGPAGGRETQYF
NA TRBJ1-2 TRBV4-2 NA TGTGCCAGCAGCGGAAGCGGAGGGGTATTGAATGGCTACACCTTC CASSGSGGVLNGYTF
NA TRBJ1-2 TRBV4-1 NA TGCGCCAGCAGCCAACACGAGACCGGGACAAGGAGCTTC CASSQHETGTRSF
NA TRBJ2-7 TRBV6-5 NA TGTGCCAGCAGTTCCGACGTATACAATGAGCAGTACTTC CASSSDVYNEQYF
TRBD1 TRBJ2-1 TRBV28 NA TGTGCCAGCAGTTCAGGACAGGGGTATCGGAATGAGCAGTTCTTC CASSSGQGYRNEQFF
TRBD2 TRBJ2-7 TRBV14 NA TGTGCCAGCAGCCATCCGGGGGGGGACTCCTACGAGCAGTACTTC CASSHPGGDSYEQYF
TRBD2 TRBJ2-5 TRBV28 NA TGTGCCAGCAGTTTACCAGCTGAGCGGGAAGCAATAAAGGAGACCCAGTACTTC CASSLPAEREAIKETQYF
TRBD1 TRBJ2-3 TRBV10-3 few TGTGCCATCACAGGACAGGGGGCGCGAGATACGCAGTATTTT CAITGQGARDTQYF
NA TRBJ1-1 TRBV6-2/TRBV6-3 NA TGTGCCAGCGTGGACCCCGACACTGAAGCTTTCTTT CASVDPDTEAFF
NA TRBJ2-3 TRBV11-2 NA TGTGCCAGCAGCTGGACGAATGCGGGCACAGATACGCAGTATTTT CASSWTNAGTDTQYF
NA TRBJ1-4 TRBV10-3 once TGTGCCACCGGGGCAGGTTCGGGAGAAAAACTGTTTTTT CATGAGSGEKLFF
NA TRBJ2-5 TRBV5-4 NA TGTGCCAGCATCCCTCGGGCCCAGTACCAAGAGACCCAGTACTTC CASIPRAQYQETQYF
NA TRBJ1-4 TRBV28 NA TGTGCCAGCAGTCCGGGCGGGGGGTTTAAAGAAAAACTGTTTTTT CASSPGGGFKEKLFF
NA TRBJ2-4 TRBV11-2 NA TGTGCCAGCAGCCCGCGGTCCAAAAGCATTCAGTACTTC CASSPRSKSIQYF
TRBD1 TRBJ2-1 TRBV18 NA TGTGCCAGCTCGCAGGAGACAGGGAACAATGAGCAGTTCTTC CASSQETGNNEQFF